Listed below are T cell receptor beta chains from one sample, sequenced in a study of patients and donors after allogeneic stem cell transplantation. TCRdb recomputed calls from the RT-PCR reads with MiXCR, one row per CDR3 protein. The top ten clones hold 5% to 6.5% of a sample with about a million distinct CDR3 sequences, 18% of them seen once. The sample comprised blood, either unsorted or a sorted T cell fraction (not recorded which). Source of these receptors: a human donor who was either an allogeneic HSCT recipient or a stem cell or donor lymphocyte infusion donor (not recorded which). It is not recorded whose cells these are; they may come from a transplant donor. Each CDR3 is given with its conserved first and last residue. Fields, in order: V gene, D gene, clone size, J gene, CDR3 DNA, CDR3 protein. A D gene is named only where the DNA matches it firmly. Expanded clones are given a class, and other clones once, few, many or no size at all.

TRBV4-1	TRBD1	few	TRBJ1-2	TGCGCCAGCAGCCATTTACAGGGGATAAGTGGCTACACCTTC	CASSHLQGISGYTF
TRBV18	TRBD1	NA	TRBJ2-3	TGTGCCAGCTCAAGCAACGGTGGTGGACAGGGGGCAGATACGCAGTATTTT	CASSSNGGGQGADTQYF
TRBV10-3	TRBD2	NA	TRBJ2-7	TGTGCCATCAGGAAGACTAGCGGGAGGCTCGAGCAGTACTTC	CAIRKTSGRLEQYF
TRBV18	NA	few	TRBJ1-2	TGTGCCAGCTCACCAGTTTCTCCAGGGCGACCTAACTATGGCTACACCTTC	CASSPVSPGRPNYGYTF
TRBV5-5	NA	few	TRBJ2-7	TGTGCCAGCAGCCCTGGCGACGGGGTTGGCGAGCAGTACTTC	CASSPGDGVGEQYF
TRBV5-1	TRBD2	NA	TRBJ2-2	TGCGCCAGCAGCTTGGGTTCGCGGGAGCACACCGGGGAGCTGTTTTTT	CASSLGSREHTGELFF
TRBV24-1	NA	many	TRBJ2-3	TGTGCCACCAGTGATTCCGAACGACTAGAAGATACGCAGTATTTT	CATSDSERLEDTQYF
TRBV9	NA	NA	TRBJ2-5	TGTGCCAGCAACCTTTACGGGGGTAGAGAAGAGACCCAGTACTTC	CASNLYGGREETQYF
TRBV4-1	NA	few	TRBJ1-1	TGCGCCAGCAGCCAAACGACGGCCAACACTGAAGCTTTCTTT	CASSQTTANTEAFF
TRBV12-3/TRBV12-4	NA	few	TRBJ2-7	TGTGCCAGCAGTCCGGGATCTATCTACGAGCAGTACTTC	CASSPGSIYEQYF
TRBV25-1	NA	few	TRBJ2-1	TGTGCCAGCAGTCCGGGCCAACCAAACAATGAGCAGTTCTTC	CASSPGQPNNEQFF
TRBV30	TRBD1	few	TRBJ2-7	TGTGCCTGGAGCGACGGGACAGGGGAGTACGAGCAGTACTTC	CAWSDGTGEYEQYF
TRBV6-1	NA	few	TRBJ1-6	TGTGCCAGCAGTCCGGACCCCAAGGGGAATTCACCCCTCCACTTT	CASSPDPKGNSPLHF
TRBV7-3	NA	few	TRBJ1-1	TGTGCCAGCAGCTTAGAGGGTCGGGTCACTGAAGCTTTCTTT	CASSLEGRVTEAFF
TRBV12-5	TRBD1	many	TRBJ2-7	TGTGCTAGTGGTTTGGAAAAGGGGGACAGGCCTTCCTACGAGCAGTACTTC	CASGLEKGDRPSYEQYF
TRBV6-2/TRBV6-3	TRBD2	NA	TRBJ2-1	TGTGCCAGCAGGCCTCGGACTAGCGGGGCTTCATCCGGTGAGCAGTTCTTC	CASRPRTSGASSGEQFF
TRBV7-2	NA	few	TRBJ2-5	TGTGCCAGCAGCTTAGATACGGGGGCGGCCCAGTACTTC	CASSLDTGAAQYF
TRBV5-1	NA	few	TRBJ1-1	TGCGCCAGCAGCTTGGGGGCAGGGGCGAACACTGAAGCTTTCTTT	CASSLGAGANTEAFF
TRBV27	TRBD2	few	TRBJ2-1	TGTGCCAGCAGCCTACAGACAACGCTAGCGGGAGGCCACAATGAGCAGTTCTTC	CASSLQTTLAGGHNEQFF
TRBV6-1	NA	NA	TRBJ2-6	TGTGCCAGCACCCGAGGGGTGGTTGGGGCCAACGTCCTGACTTTC	CASTRGVVGANVLTF
TRBV30	NA	few	TRBJ1-5	TGTGCCTGGAATCGGGGGGTACAGCCCCAGCATTTT	CAWNRGVQPQHF
TRBV7-2	TRBD1	few	TRBJ1-2	TGTGCCAGCAGCTTTTTGACAGGGGATAACTATGGCTACACCTTC	CASSFLTGDNYGYTF
TRBV10-3	NA	NA	TRBJ1-1	TGTGCCATCAGTGAGGTCCCCCTATTGAACACTGAAGCTTTCTTT	CAISEVPLLNTEAFF
TRBV7-2	NA	few	TRBJ1-2	TGTGCCAGCAGCATTTGGGACCGAACTATAGTCTATGGCTACACCTTC	CASSIWDRTIVYGYTF
TRBV5-1	NA	NA	TRBJ1-6	TGCGCCAGCAGCCCCAATGAGGGGTCACCCCTCCACTTT	CASSPNEGSPLHF
TRBV27	TRBD2	NA	TRBJ2-5	TGTGCCAGCAGGGTGGGGAGCGGGAGGGGGGAGACCCAGTACTTC	CASRVGSGRGETQYF
TRBV20-1	TRBD2	few	TRBJ2-1	TGCGGACTAGCTACCCTGGATGAGCAGTTCTTC	CGLATLDEQFF
TRBV2	NA	few	TRBJ2-1	TGTGCCAGCAGTGATCGGCAGGCGGGGTACAATGAGCAGTTCTTC	CASSDRQAGYNEQFF
TRBV5-1	NA	many	TRBJ2-7	TGCGCCAGCAGCTTGGACGTACAGACATACGAGCAGTACTTC	CASSLDVQTYEQYF
TRBV18	TRBD1	NA	TRBJ1-5	TGTGCCAGCTCACCCCGGGACAGAATCAATCAGCCCCAGCATTTT	CASSPRDRINQPQHF
TRBV6-1	NA	few	TRBJ1-1	TGTGCCAGCAGAAGGCCCTCGAACACTGAAGCTTTCTTT	CASRRPSNTEAFF
TRBV10-3	TRBD1	NA	TRBJ2-3	TGTGCCATCAGACCCGGGACAGGGACAGATACGCAGTATTTT	CAIRPGTGTDTQYF
TRBV7-3	NA	NA	TRBJ2-3	TGTGCCAGCAGCTTAGCCGCGTCGGGGGGCACAGATACGCAGTATTTT	CASSLAASGGTDTQYF
TRBV6-5	TRBD2	few	TRBJ2-7	TGTGCCAGCAGTTACGAGCGGGAACCCTACGAGCAGTACTTC	CASSYEREPYEQYF
TRBV6-2/TRBV6-3	TRBD2	NA	TRBJ2-1	TGTGCCAGCAGATCAATCCGCGGGACTAGCGGGAGCTTTGAGCAGTTCTTC	CASRSIRGTSGSFEQFF
TRBV2	NA	NA	TRBJ1-2	TGTGCCAGCAGGACAGTTCGATTACGCTATGGCTACACCTTC	CASRTVRLRYGYTF
TRBV29-1	NA	NA	TRBJ2-1	TGCAGCGTCCAGACCCGACGACTAGTAAATGAGCAGTTCTTC	CSVQTRRLVNEQFF
TRBV10-3	NA	NA	TRBJ1-1	TGTGCCATCAGTGGTGGGGAGAACACTGAAGCTTTCTTT	CAISGGENTEAFF
TRBV9	TRBD2	NA	TRBJ2-3	TGTGCCAGCAGCTCCAGGACTAGCGGGGGGGCCGGTGGAGATACGCAGTATTTT	CASSSRTSGGAGGDTQYF
TRBV7-2	NA	few	TRBJ2-7	TGTGCCAGCAGCGTGCCCTACGAGCAGTACTTC	CASSVPYEQYF
TRBV12-3/TRBV12-4	TRBD1	NA	TRBJ2-7	TGTGCCAGCAGTGAAGGGGACAGGGGCCGCCTCGGCGAGCAGTACTTC	CASSEGDRGRLGEQYF
TRBV6-5	TRBD2	NA	TRBJ2-5	TGTGCCAGCAGTTACTCCGTGGGAGGGGAGACCCAGTACTTC	CASSYSVGGETQYF
TRBV24-1	TRBD2	few	TRBJ2-1	TGTGCCACCAGTGCCCGAGCGGGATACAACAATGAGCAGTTCTTC	CATSARAGYNNEQFF
TRBV14	TRBD2	many	TRBJ2-1	TGTGCCAGCAGCCAAGGGACTAGCTCCTACAATGAGCAGTTCTTC	CASSQGTSSYNEQFF